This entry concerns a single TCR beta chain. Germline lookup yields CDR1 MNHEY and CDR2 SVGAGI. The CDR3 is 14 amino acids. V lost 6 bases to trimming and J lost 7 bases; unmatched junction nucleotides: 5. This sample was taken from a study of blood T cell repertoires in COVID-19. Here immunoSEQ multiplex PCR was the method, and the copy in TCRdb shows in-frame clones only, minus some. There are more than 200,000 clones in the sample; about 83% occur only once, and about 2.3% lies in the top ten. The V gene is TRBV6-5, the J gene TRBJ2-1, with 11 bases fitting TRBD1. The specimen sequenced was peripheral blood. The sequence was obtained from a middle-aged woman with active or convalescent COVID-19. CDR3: CASRDRGPRNEQFF. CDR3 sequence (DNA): TGTGCCAGCAGGGACAGGGGGCCGAGAAATGAGCAGTTCTTC.